This T cell receptor beta chain originates from a study of blood T cell repertoires in COVID-19. Study in general: The cDNA or gDNA used as material had been derived from T cells, B-cell-depleted T cells, or PBMCs.

The authors' processing: Amplification of reference gene primers provided the estimated nucleated cell counts. Sequencing was performed with immunoSEQ multiplex PCR; in TCRdb, only in-frame clones are kept and a portion is missing. The V and J calls and clone size were taken over from that table, and D and trimming were inferred from the DNA. The profile covers just under 90,000 clones, with around nine tenths appearing a single time and about 3% taken by the ten largest. The TCR sequence derives from a woman aged 80 or over with acute or convalescent COVID-19. The sample taken for sequencing was peripheral blood.

The CDR3 region is CASRQGAGGYTF. CDR3 nucleotide sequence: TGTGCCAGCAGGCAGGGCGCCGGGGGCTACACCTTC. The chain uses TRBV6-5 and TRBJ1-2, with a tentative D call TRBD1 (5 bases). Germline assignment: CDR1 MNHEY and CDR2 SVGAGI. The CDR3 covers 12 residues. V was shortened by 6 bases and J by 8 bases, with 13 bases between the two germline ends.